This paragraph covers one T cell receptor (beta chain) sequence. Its specificity is not known. Here immunoSEQ multiplex PCR was the method, and the copy in TCRdb shows in-frame clones only, minus some. The profile covers 100,000 to 150,000 clones, with roughly 82% appearing a single time and 2% to 3% taken by the ten largest. Noted time point: peripheral blood 6 weeks after treatment start. This sample stems from a study of PD-L1 blockade in urothelial cancer. Across the study: The patients' atezolizumab therapy, 1,200 mg intravenously every 3 weeks, started in the mid-2010s. Blood analysis occurred 3 weeks (second dose) and 6 weeks after treatment start. The study, taken as a whole, reports: Larger 3-week expansion of tumor-associated blood clones was seen in durable-benefit patients.

Material: PBMCs, obtained around atezolizumab (anti-PD-L1) treatment. The receptor was isolated from a man aged 50 or older with urothelial cancer.

CDR3 sequence reads: CASSKTEGPNTEAFF. The CDR3 region has the DNA TGTGCCAGCAGCAAAACCGAGGGCCCGAACACTGAAGCTTTCTTT. J is TRBJ1-1 and V is TRBV21-1. TRBV21-1 has pseudogene status. The CDR3 runs 15 residues.